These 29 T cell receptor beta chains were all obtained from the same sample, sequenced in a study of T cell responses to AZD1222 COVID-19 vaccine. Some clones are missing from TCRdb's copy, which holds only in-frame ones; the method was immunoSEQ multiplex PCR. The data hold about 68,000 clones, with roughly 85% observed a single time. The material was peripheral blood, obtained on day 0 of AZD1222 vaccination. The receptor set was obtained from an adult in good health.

The CDR3 sequence: CASSYSGTSGSETQYF. CDR3 DNA: TGTGCCAGCAGTTACTCAGGGACTAGCGGATCAGAGACCCAGTACTTC. V is TRBV6-5 and J is TRBJ2-5; 11 bases fit TRBD2. The CDR3 length is 16 residues. Germline CDR1 reads MNHEY; CDR2 reads SVGAGI. V shed 0 bases and J 4 bases; nucleotides not matched to a gene: 4.

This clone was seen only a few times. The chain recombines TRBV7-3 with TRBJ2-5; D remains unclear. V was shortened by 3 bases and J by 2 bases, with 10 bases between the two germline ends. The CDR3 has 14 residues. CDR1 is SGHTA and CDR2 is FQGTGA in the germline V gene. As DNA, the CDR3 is TGTGCCAGCAGCTTGACTGGGCGGCAAGAGACCCAGTACTTC. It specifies CASSLTGRQETQYF.

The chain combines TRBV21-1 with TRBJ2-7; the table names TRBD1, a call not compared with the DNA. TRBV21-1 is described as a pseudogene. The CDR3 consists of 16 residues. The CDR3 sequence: CASSGKPGQGFYEQYF. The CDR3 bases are TGTGCCAGCAGCGGGAAACCGGGACAGGGTTTCTACGAGCAGTACTTC.

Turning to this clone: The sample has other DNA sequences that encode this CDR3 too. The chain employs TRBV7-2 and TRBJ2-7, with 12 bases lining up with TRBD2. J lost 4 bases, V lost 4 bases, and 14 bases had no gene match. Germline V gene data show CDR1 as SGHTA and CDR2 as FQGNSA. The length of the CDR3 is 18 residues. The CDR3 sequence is CASSSNSYLAGGRYEQYF. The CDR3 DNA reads TGTGCCAGCAGCTCCAACTCCTACCTAGCGGGGGGGCGATACGAGCAGTACTTC.

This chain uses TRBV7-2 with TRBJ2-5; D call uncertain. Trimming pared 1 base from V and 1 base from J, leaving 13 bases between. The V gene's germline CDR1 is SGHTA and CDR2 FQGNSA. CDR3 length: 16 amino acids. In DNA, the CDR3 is TGTGCCAGCAGCTTAGTCCCTCAGAGCTTCCAAGAGACCCAGTACTTC. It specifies CASSLVPQSFQETQYF. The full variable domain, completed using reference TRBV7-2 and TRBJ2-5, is GAGVSQSPSNKVTEKGKDVELRCDPISGHTALYWYRQSLGQGLEFLIYFQGNSAPDKSGLPSDRFSAERTGGSVSTLTIQRTQQEDSAVYLCASSLVPQSFQETQYFGPGTRLLVL.

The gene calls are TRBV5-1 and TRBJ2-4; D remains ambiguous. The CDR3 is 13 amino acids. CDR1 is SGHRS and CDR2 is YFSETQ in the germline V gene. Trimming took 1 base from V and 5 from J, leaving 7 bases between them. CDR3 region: CASSLLQQNIQYF. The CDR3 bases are TGCGCCAGCAGCTTGTTACAACAAAACATTCAGTACTTC.

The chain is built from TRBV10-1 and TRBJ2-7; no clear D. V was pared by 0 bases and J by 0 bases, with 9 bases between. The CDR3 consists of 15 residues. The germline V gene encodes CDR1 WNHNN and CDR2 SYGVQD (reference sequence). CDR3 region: CASSESVGNSYEQYF. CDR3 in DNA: TGCGCCAGCAGTGAGTCGGTCGGTAACTCCTACGAGCAGTACTTC.

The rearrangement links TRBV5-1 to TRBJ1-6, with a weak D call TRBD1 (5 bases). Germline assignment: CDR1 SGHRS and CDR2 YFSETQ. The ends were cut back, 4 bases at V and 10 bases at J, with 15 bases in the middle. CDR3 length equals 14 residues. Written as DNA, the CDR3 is TGCGCCAGCAGCCCCGGGACCCAAGCCTCACCCCTCCACTTT. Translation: CASSPGTQASPLHF.

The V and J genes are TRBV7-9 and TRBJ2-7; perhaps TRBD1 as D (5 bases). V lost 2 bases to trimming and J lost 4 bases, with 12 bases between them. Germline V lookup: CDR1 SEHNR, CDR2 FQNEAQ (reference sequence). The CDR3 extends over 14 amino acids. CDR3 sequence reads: CASSLSSREYEQYF. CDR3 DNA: TGTGCCAGCAGCTTAAGTTCCAGGGAATACGAGCAGTACTTC.

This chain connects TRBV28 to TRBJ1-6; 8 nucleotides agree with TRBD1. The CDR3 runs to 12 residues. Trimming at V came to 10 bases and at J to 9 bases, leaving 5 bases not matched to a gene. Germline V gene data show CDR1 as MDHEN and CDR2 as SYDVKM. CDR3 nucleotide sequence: TGTGCCACCGGACAGGGTTTTTCACCCCTCCACTTT. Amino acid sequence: CATGQGFSPLHF.

The CDR3 bases are TGTGCCATCACCCTGGACAGGGGAGAGGGCTACACCTTC. This encodes CAITLDRGEGYTF. The chain carries TRBV10-3 and TRBJ1-2, with TRBD1 matching 9 bases. With 7 bases clipped from V and 8 bases from J, the junction kept 8 bases outside the gene matches. The germline V gene encodes CDR1 ENHRY and CDR2 SYGVKD. CDR3 length: 13 amino acids.

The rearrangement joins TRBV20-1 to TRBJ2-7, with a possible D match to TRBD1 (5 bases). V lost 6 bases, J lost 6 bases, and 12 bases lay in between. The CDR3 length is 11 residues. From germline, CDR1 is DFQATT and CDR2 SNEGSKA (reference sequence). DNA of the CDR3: TGCAGTGCGGGGCCCTCCGGCGAGCAGTACTTC. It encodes CSAGPSGEQYF.

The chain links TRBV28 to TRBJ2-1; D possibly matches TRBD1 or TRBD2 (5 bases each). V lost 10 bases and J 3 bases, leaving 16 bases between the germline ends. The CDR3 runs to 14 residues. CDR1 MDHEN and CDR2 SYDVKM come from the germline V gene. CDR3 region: CATKTQGVYNEQFF. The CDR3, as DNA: TGTGCCACTAAGACTCAGGGAGTCTACAATGAGCAGTTCTTC. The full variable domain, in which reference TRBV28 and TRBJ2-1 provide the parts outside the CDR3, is DVKVTQSSRYLVKRTGEKVFLECVQDMDHENMFWYRQDPGLGLRLIYFSYDVKMKEKGDIPEGYSVSREKKERFSLILESASTNQTSMYLCATKTQGVYNEQFFGPGTRLTVL.

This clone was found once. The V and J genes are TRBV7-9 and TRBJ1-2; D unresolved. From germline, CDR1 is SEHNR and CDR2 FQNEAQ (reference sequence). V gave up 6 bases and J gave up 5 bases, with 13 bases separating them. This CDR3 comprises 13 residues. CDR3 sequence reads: CASRAPNSYGYTF. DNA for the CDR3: TGTGCCAGCAGGGCCCCTAACAGTTATGGCTACACCTTC.

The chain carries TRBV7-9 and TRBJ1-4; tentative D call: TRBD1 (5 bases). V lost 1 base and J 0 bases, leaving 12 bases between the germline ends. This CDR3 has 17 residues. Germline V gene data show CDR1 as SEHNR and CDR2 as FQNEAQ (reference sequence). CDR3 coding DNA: TGTGCCAGCAGCTTAGGGGGGAGCCCTGCAACTAATGAAAAACTGTTTTTT. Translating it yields CASSLGGSPATNEKLFF.

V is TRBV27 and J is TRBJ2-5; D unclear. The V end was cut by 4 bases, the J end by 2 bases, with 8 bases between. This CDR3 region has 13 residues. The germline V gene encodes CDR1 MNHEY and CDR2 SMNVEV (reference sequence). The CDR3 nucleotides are TGTGCCAGCAGTTCCGCCCTTCAAGAGACCCAGTACTTC. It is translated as CASSSALQETQYF.

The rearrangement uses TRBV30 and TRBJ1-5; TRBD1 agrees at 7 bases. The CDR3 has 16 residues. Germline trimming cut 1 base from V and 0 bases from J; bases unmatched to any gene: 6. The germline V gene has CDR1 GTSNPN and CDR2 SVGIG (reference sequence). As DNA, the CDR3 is TGTGCCTGGAGTGCGAGGGGACAGTATAGCAATCAGCCCCAGCATTTT. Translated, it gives CAWSARGQYSNQPQHF. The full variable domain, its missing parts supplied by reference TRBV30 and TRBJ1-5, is SQTIHQWPATLVQPVGSPLSLECTVEGTSNPNLYWYRQAAGRGLQLLFYSVGIGQISSEVPQNLSASRPQDRQFILSSKKLLLSDSGFYLCAWSARGQYSNQPQHFGDGTRLSIL.

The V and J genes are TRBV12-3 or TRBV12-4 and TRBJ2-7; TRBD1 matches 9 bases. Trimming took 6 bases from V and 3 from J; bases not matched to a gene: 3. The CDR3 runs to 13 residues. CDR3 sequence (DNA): TGTGCCAGCAGCCGGGGACAGGGCTACGAGCAGTACTTC. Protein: CASSRGQGYEQYF.

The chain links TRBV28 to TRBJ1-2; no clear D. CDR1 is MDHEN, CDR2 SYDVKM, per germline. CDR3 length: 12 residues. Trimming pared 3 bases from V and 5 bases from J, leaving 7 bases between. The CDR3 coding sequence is TGTGCCAGCAGTTTTCGGGGTTATGGCTACACCTTC. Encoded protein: CASSFRGYGYTF.

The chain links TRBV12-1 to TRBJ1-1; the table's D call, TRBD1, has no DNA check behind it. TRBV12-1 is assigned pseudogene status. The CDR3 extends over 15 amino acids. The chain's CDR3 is CASSNTDTMNTEAFF. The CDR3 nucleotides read TGTGCCAGCAGCAACACGGACACGATGAACACTGAAGCTTTCTTT.

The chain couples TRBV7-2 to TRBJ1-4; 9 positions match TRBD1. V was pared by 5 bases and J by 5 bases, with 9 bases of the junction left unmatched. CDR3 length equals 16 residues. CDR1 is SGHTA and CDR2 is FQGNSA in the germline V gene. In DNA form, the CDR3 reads TGTGCCAGCAGCCCCAATTCGGGACAGGGCAATGAAAAACTGTTTTTT. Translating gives CASSPNSGQGNEKLFF. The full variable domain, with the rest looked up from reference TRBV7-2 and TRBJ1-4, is GAGVSQSPSNKVTEKGKDVELRCDPISGHTALYWYRQSLGQGLEFLIYFQGNSAPDKSGLPSDRFSAERTGGSVSTLTIQRTQQEDSAVYLCASSPNSGQGNEKLFFGSGTQLSVL.

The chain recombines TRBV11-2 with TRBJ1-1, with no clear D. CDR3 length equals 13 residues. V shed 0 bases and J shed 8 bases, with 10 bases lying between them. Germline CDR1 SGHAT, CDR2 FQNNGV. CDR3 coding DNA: TGTGCCAGCAGCTTAGAGATCCGGGTCGAAGCTTTCTTT. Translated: CASSLEIRVEAFF.

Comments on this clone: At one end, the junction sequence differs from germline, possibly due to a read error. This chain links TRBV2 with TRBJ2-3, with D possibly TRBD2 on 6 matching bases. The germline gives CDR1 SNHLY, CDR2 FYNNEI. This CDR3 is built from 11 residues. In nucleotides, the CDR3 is TGTGCCAGCAAATGGGAGGAAGGGCGGAACTTT. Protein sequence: CASKWEEGRNF.

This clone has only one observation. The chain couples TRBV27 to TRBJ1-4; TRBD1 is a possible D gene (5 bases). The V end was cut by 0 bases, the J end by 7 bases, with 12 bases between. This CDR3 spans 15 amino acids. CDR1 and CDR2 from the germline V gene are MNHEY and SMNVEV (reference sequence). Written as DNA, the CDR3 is TGTGCCAGCAGTTTATCCCCGGGACGGTTTGAAAAACTGTTTTTT. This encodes CASSLSPGRFEKLFF. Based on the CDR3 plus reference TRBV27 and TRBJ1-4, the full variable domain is EAQVTQNPRYLITVTGKKLTVTCSQNMNHEYMSWYRQDPGLGLRQIYYSMNVEVTDKGDVPEGYKVSRKEKRNFPLILESPSPNQTSLYFCASSLSPGRFEKLFFGSGTQLSVL.

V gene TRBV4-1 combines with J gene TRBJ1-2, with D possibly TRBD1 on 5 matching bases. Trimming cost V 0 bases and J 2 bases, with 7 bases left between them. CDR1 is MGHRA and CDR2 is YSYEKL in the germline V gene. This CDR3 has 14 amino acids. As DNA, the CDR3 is TGCGCCAGCAGCCAAGAGCAGGGAAACTATGGCTACACCTTC. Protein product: CASSQEQGNYGYTF.

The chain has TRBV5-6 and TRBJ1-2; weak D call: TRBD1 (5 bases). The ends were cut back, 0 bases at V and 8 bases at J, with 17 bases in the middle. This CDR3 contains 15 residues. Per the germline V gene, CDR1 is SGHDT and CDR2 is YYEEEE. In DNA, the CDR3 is TGTGCCAGCAGCTTGGAAGGAGGGGCCCTCCGGGGCTACACCTTC. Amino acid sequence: CASSLEGGALRGYTF. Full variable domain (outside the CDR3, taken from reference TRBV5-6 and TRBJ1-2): DAGVTQSPTHLIKTRGQQVTLRCSPKSGHDTVSWYQQALGQGPQFIFQYYEEEERQRGNFPDRFSGHQFPNYSSELNVNALLLGDSALYLCASSLEGGALRGYTFGSGTRLTVV.

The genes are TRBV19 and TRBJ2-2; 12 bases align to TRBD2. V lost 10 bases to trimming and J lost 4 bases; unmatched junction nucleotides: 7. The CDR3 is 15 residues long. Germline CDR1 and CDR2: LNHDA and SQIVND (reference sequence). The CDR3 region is CATSLGLAGTGELFF. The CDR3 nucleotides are TGTGCCACCTCCCTGGGACTAGCGGGCACCGGGGAGCTGTTTTTT. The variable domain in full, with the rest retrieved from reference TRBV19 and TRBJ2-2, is DGGITQSPKYLFRKEGQNVTLSCEQNLNHDAMYWYRQDPGQGLRLIYYSQIVNDFQKGDIAEGYSVSREKKESFPLTVTSAQKNPTAFYLCATSLGLAGTGELFFGEGSRLTVL.

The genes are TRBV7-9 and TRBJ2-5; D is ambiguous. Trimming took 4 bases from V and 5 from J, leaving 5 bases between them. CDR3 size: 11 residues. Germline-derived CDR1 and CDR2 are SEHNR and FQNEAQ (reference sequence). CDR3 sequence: CASSSPETQYF. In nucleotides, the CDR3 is TGTGCCAGCAGCTCCCCGGAGACCCAGTACTTC.

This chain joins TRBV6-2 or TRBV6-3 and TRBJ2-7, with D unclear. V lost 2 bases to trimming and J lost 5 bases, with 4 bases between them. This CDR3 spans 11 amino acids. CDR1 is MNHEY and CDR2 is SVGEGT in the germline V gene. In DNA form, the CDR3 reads TGTGCCAGCAGTTACCTGGACGAGCAGTACTTC. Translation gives CASSYLDEQYF.